These 13 T cell receptor beta chains came from one sample sequenced in a study of tumor-infiltrating lymphocytes in primary liver carcinoma. Germline DNA was extracted too, while blood RNA derived from unsorted whole blood. The template, 500 ng total RNA, yielded TCR beta cDNA made with a constant-region primer. Construction of TCR beta libraries relied on three successive nested multiplex PCR rounds employing slightly modified ARM-PCR. The two initial PCR rounds, 9 to 11 cycles each, used TRBV1-TRBV30 forward and C-beta reverse primers. Using its own MiXCR run on the multiplex PCR reads, TCRdb lists one record per CDR3 protein. Of 300,000 to 400,000 distinct CDR3 sequences listed, around three fifths are singletons. The sequenced material came from peripheral blood. The receptors stem from a man aged 40-50 years with primary liver carcinoma and hepatitis B virus infection.

This clonotype was seen at least ten times. The V call is TRBV12-3 or TRBV12-4, the J call TRBJ1-5; D is perhaps TRBD1 (5 bases). The CDR3 is made up of 17 amino acids. Trimming pared 3 bases from V and 3 bases from J, leaving 18 bases between. The CDR3 loop is CASSFSGQGAFNQPQHF. CDR3 sequence (DNA): TGTGCCAGCAGTTTTTCGGGGCAGGGAGCTTTCAATCAGCCCCAGCATTTT.

Points on this clonotype: A much larger clone is a single base away; this may be a read error. The chain carries TRBV6-5 and TRBJ2-7; D is unclear. Trimming removed 7 bases at V and 2 bases at J, with 15 bases between. Looked up from germline, CDR1 is MNHEY and CDR2 is SVGAGI. CDR3 length: 14 amino acids. The DNA for the CDR3 is TGTGCCAGCATCCCATCAGGAAACACCTACGAGCAGTACTTC. It translates to CASIPSGNTYEQYF.

Turning to this clonotype: Possible read error: a much larger clone is one base away. The gene calls are TRBV16 and TRBJ1-2; the D is unclear. This CDR3 comprises 12 residues. Germline V gene sequence: CDR1 KGHSY, CDR2 FQNENV. DNA for the CDR3: TGTGCCCGCAGCCGCAGTAGAGCTGGCTACACCTTC. Residues: CARSRSRAGYTF.

On this clonotype itself: This may stem from a read error, because a much larger clone lies one nucleotide away. This chain links TRBV6-6 with TRBJ1-6; D is ambiguous. CDR3 size: 16 residues. Germline CDR1 reads MNHNY; CDR2 reads SVGAGI (reference sequence). Trimming removed 2 bases from V and 6 bases from J, with 14 bases in between. The CDR3 sequence is CASSYIVGNPNSPLHF. CDR3 DNA: TGTGCCAGCAGTTACATCGTGGGCAACCCTAATTCACCCCTCCACTTT.

There are a few counts of this clonotype. The chain couples TRBV5-4 to TRBJ2-3; 12 bases map to TRBD2. The CDR3 extends over 16 amino acids. CDR1 and CDR2 (germline): SGHNT, YYREEE (reference sequence). V was pared by 1 base and J by 5 bases, with 5 bases of the junction left unmatched. CDR3 amino acids: CASSLLAGGPGDTQYF. The CDR3 DNA is TGTGCCAGCAGCTTGCTAGCGGGAGGGCCAGGAGATACGCAGTATTTT. Full variable domain (rest looked up from reference TRBV5-4 and TRBJ2-3): ETGVTQSPTHLIKTRGQQVTLRCSSQSGHNTVSWYQQALGQGPQFIFQYYREEENGRGNFPPRFSGLQFPNYSSELNVNALELDDSALYLCASSLLAGGPGDTQYFGPGTRLTVL.

V and J are TRBV11-2 and TRBJ2-5; 7 bases are shared with TRBD2. V gave up 5 bases and J gave up 9 bases; unmatched junction bases: 9. Per germline, CDR1 SGHAT and CDR2 FQNNGV. The length of the CDR3 is 13 residues. CDR3 residues: CASSRGGSEAQYF. CDR3 sequence (DNA): TGTGCCAGCAGCCGAGGCGGGAGTGAGGCCCAGTACTTC.

About this clonotype itself: One end of the junction varies from germline; a read error may be responsible. The chain employs TRBV11-2 and TRBJ1-2, with TRBD1 identical over 10 bases. This CDR3 comprises 17 residues. Germline values: CDR1 SGHAT, CDR2 FQNNGV. CDR3 region: CVSGPFTEGQGKTGYTF. The CDR3 coding sequence is TGTGTCAGCGGCCCCTTCACCGAGGGACAGGGGAAAACTGGCTACACCTTC.

The rearrangement links TRBV11-2 to TRBJ2-5, with a possible D match to TRBD2 (5 bases). V shed 6 bases and J shed 0 bases, with 14 bases lying between them. The CDR3 has 15 residues. The germline CDR1 and CDR2 sequences are SGHAT and FQNNGV. The CDR3 DNA reads TGTGCCAGCAGACAAGGAGAGGGTGACCAAGAGACCCAGTACTTC. Translation gives CASRQGEGDQETQYF.

This clonotype was counted only a few times. The CDR3 region is CANSWDLQTGELFF. The CDR3 DNA sequence: TGTGCAAACAGTTGGGACTTACAGACCGGGGAGCTGTTTTTT. The V gene is TRBV11-2, the J gene TRBJ2-2; tentatively, D is TRBD2 (6 bases). CDR1 and CDR2 (germline): SGHAT, FQNNGV. The CDR3 has 14 amino acids.

As to this clonotype: A much larger clonotype is one base distant, so this may be a read error. The chain employs TRBV5-5 and TRBJ2-3; D is unresolved. The CDR3 sequence is 12 residues long. CDR1 SGHKS and CDR2 YYEKEE come from the germline V gene (reference sequence). Trimming cost V 5 bases and J 5 bases, with 9 bases left between them. The CDR3 DNA sequence: TGTGCCAGCAGTCAGACGGGAGATACGCAGTATTTT. Residues: CASSQTGDTQYF.

V gene TRBV7-8 combines with J gene TRBJ2-1, with 7 bases that match TRBD1. From germline, CDR1 is SGHVS and CDR2 FQNEAQ. The CDR3 loop spans 14 amino acids. V dropped 5 bases and J dropped 10; count of bases not matched to a gene: 11. The CDR3 loop reads CASSPTRTTGEQFF. Written as DNA, the CDR3 is TGTGCCAGCAGCCCGACGAGGACGACAGGGGAGCAGTTCTTC.

On this clonotype: Mismatch with germline at one junction end may stem from a read error. This sequence joins TRBV11-2 and TRBJ2-5, with 11 positions matching TRBD2. CDR1 and CDR2 (germline): SGHAT, FQNNGV. The CDR3 has 14 amino acids. DNA for the CDR3: TGTGCCAGCAGCTCGGCGGGACTAGCGGAGATCCAGTACTTC. Protein product: CASSSAGLAEIQYF.

With respect to this clonotype: A read error is possible here, since a much larger clone lies one base away. The missing conserved phenylalanine or tryptophan at the end of this CDR3 makes a read error likely. The V gene is TRBV12-3 or TRBV12-4, the J gene TRBJ2-3, with D perhaps matching TRBD1 (6 bases). The CDR3 is 13 amino acids. V was shortened by 4 bases and J by 5 bases, with 10 bases between the two germline ends. In nucleotides, the CDR3 is TGTGCCAGCAGTTCTCAGGGGATAGATACGCAGTATTCT. Translating gives CASSSQGIDTQYS.